Sequencing of this T cell receptor (beta chain) was carried out in a study of graft-versus-host responses after intestinal transplantation. Only one count was recorded for this clone. As yet, its antigen is unknown. Sequencing used immunoSEQ multiplex PCR; TCRdb keeps in-frame clones, though not all of them. The sample lists about 88,000 clones; 94% were seen once. This CDR3 has 17 residues. Germline CDR1 and CDR2: LGHNA and YNFKEQ. Trimming at V came to 0 bases and at J to 7 bases, leaving 10 bases not matched to a gene. The receptor was derived from a human donor who was the organ donor for an intestinal transplant. The chain employs TRBV4-2 and TRBJ1-4; 8 nucleotides match TRBD1. The input for sequencing was unstimulated CD4+ T cells sorted from spleen or lymph node cells, taken before transplant. The CDR3 is CASSQEGWQGAREKLFF. In DNA, the CDR3 is TGTGCCAGCAGCCAAGAGGGGTGGCAGGGGGCGCGTGAAAAACTGTTTTTT.